This T cell receptor (beta chain) stems from a study of neurological immune-mediated disorders. Overall study: Relapsing-remitting disease was seen in about 90% of the roughly 35 multiple sclerosis patients, and secondary progressive disease was seen in 3. The study's findings and limits: Phylogenetic grouping placed 18 of 34 multiple sclerosis patients' repertoires in one related-CDR3 cluster, a possible signature. HTLV-1-associated myelopathy had the most TCR clonal expansion, and multiple sclerosis had the least, less than healthy controls.

Per germline, CDR1 SGHRS and CDR2 YFSETQ. The CDR3 sequence is 12 residues long. Between the trimmed V and J ends, which lost 5 bases and 0 bases, there was a span of 5 bases. This clonotype appeared many times. Its antigen is currently unknown. Synthesis of cDNA was carried out by template-switch 5'RACE. The reaction used 10-nucleotide random UMIs. TCRdb processed the 5' RACE reads anew with MiXCR; each CDR3 protein has one entry. The sample consists of more than 75,000 distinct CDR3 sequences, approximately 3.5% of them appearing once. This TCR was sampled from a woman between 50 and 59 years old with multiple sclerosis. V and J are TRBV5-1 and TRBJ2-5; D possibly corresponds to TRBD1 (5 bases). The sequenced sample was PBMCs. Here the CDR3 DNA reads TGCGCCAGCAGGACAGACCAAGAGACCCAGTACTTC. Its translation: CASRTDQETQYF.